The 10 T cell receptor beta chains below come from one sample, sequenced in a study of PD-L1 blockade in urothelial cancer. This table comes from immunoSEQ multiplex PCR, and its TCRdb copy is limited to in-frame clones, with some not included. The sample holds 60,000 or so clones, approximately 81% seen once. Time point indicated: pretreatment peripheral blood. The material sequenced was PBMCs, taken around atezolizumab (anti-PD-L1) treatment. The receptors were gathered from a man between 65 and 85 years old with urothelial cancer.

The chain carries TRBV30 and TRBJ1-1; D call uncertain. The length of the CDR3 is 14 residues. CDR1 is GTSNPN, CDR2 SVGIG, per germline (reference sequence). The V and J ends lost 3 bases and 2 bases respectively, with 13 bases between them. This CDR3 is CAWSGPGVNTEAFF. For the CDR3, the DNA is TGTGCCTGGAGCGGACCGGGAGTTAACACTGAAGCTTTCTTT.

J is TRBJ1-1 and V is TRBV27, with 9 bases lining up with TRBD1. The germline CDR1 and CDR2 sequences are MNHEY and SMNVEV (reference sequence). Trimming cost V 5 bases and J 2 bases; bases outside gene matches: 9. This CDR3 is built from 16 residues. DNA for the CDR3: TGTGCCAGCAGTCAGCCGGGACAGGGCCCAAACACTGAAGCTTTCTTT. Encoded protein: CASSQPGQGPNTEAFF.

V and J are TRBV15 and TRBJ2-5; TRBD2 agrees at 16 bases. This CDR3 contains 16 residues. Germline V CDR1 and CDR2: LNHNV, YYDKDF (reference sequence). J gave up 9 bases and V 5 bases, and 9 bases lay outside the gene matches. The CDR3 bases are TGTGCCACCAGCGCTGCTCCGGGACTAGCGGGAGGGTCCCAGTACTTC. This encodes CATSAAPGLAGGSQYF.

The gene calls are TRBV7-2 and TRBJ1-1; D possibly corresponds to TRBD1 (6 bases). Between the trimmed V and J ends, which lost 4 bases and 5 bases, there was a span of 14 bases. This CDR3 has 14 residues. Germline lookup yields CDR1 SGHTA and CDR2 FQGNSA. CDR3 DNA sequence: TGTGCCAGCAGCTCTAGGGGGGGGTGGACTGAAGCTTTCTTT. Translation gives CASSSRGGWTEAFF.

This clone has a single count. The V call is TRBV25-1, the J call TRBJ1-2; D gene ambiguous. The CDR3 is 12 amino acids. Looked up from germline, CDR1 is MGHDK and CDR2 is SYGVNS. Trimming removed 4 bases from V and 4 bases from J, with 7 bases in between. CDR3 in DNA: TGTGCCAGCAGTGGACATATCTATGGCTACACCTTC. It is translated as CASSGHIYGYTF.

This CDR3 is CASSPEGRGWGETQYF. For the CDR3, the DNA is TGTGCCAGCTCCCCTGAAGGCCGCGGATGGGGCGAGACCCAGTACTTC. The chain links TRBV18 to TRBJ2-5, with a tentative D call TRBD1 (5 bases). Trimming pared 6 bases from V and 5 bases from J, leaving 22 bases between. The CDR3 is made up of 16 amino acids. Per the germline V gene, CDR1 is KGHSH and CDR2 is LQKENI.

This clone came up a few times. The junction departs from germline at one end; a sequencing error may be responsible. The CDR3 DNA follows: TGTGCCATCAGTGACGGGGAAATGATCTTC. Encoded protein: CAISDGEMIF. V usage is TRBV10-3 and J usage is TRBJ2-1; weak D call: TRBD2 (5 bases). The CDR3 covers 10 residues. Germline loops: CDR1 ENHRY, CDR2 SYGVKD.

V is TRBV28 and J is TRBJ2-1, with TRBD2 matching over 10 bases. Trimming took 5 bases from V and 1 from J; bases not matched to a gene: 5. From germline, CDR1 is MDHEN and CDR2 SYDVKM. This CDR3 comprises 16 residues. Here the CDR3 reads CASSTLAGGSYNEQFF. DNA of the CDR3: TGTGCCAGCAGTACCTTAGCGGGAGGATCCTACAATGAGCAGTTCTTC.

The genes are TRBV4-1 and TRBJ2-3, with TRBD1 matching over 7 bases. V shed 0 bases, J shed 4 bases, and the junction held 1 base outside the gene matches. Germline CDR1 MGHRA, CDR2 YSYEKL. The CDR3 consists of 14 residues. CDR3 DNA: TGCGCCAGCAGCCAAGATAGGGGGCCAGATACGCAGTATTTT. This encodes CASSQDRGPDTQYF.

At least ten counts were recorded for this clone. The genes are TRBV5-1 and TRBJ2-7; D unresolved. Trimming cost V 0 bases and J 5 bases, with 9 bases left between them. Germline V CDR1 and CDR2: SGHRS, YFSETQ. The CDR3 totals 13 residues. The CDR3 DNA reads as TGCGCCAGCAGCTTGGGTGCGGTAAACGAGCAGTACTTC. It is translated as CASSLGAVNEQYF. Supplemented by reference TRBV5-1 and TRBJ2-7, the full variable domain reads KAGVTQTPRYLIKTRGQQVTLSCSPISGHRSVSWYQQTPGQGLQFLFEYFSETQRNKGNFPGRFSGRQFSNSRSEMNVSTLELGDSALYLCASSLGAVNEQYFGPGTRLTVT.